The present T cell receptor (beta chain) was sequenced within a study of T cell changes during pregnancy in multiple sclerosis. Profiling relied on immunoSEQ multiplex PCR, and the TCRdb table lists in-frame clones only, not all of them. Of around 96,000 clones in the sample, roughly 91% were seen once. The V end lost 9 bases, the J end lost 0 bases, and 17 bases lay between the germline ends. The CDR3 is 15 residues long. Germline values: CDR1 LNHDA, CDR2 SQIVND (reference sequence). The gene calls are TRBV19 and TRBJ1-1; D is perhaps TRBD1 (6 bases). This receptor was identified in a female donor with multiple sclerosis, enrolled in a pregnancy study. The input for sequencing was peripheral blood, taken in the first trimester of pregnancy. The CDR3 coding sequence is TGTGCCAGCGCTGGGGAAGGGGGATTGAACACTGAAGCTTTCTTT. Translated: CASAGEGGLNTEAFF.